This T cell receptor (beta chain) was identified in a study of blood T cell repertoires in COVID-19. V dropped 3 bases and J dropped 2 bases, with 10 bases sitting between them. The CDR3 length is 14 residues. Germline V lookup: CDR1 SEHNR, CDR2 FQNEAQ (reference sequence). All recovered Cohort 3 donors got two negative PCRs, got clearance, or saw symptom resolution. Clones were read by immunoSEQ multiplex PCR, and TCRdb kept only the in-frame ones, dropping some. Found here are roughly 270,000 clones, around 84% of them singletons; the top ten hold 2% to 3%. This receptor was identified in a woman aged 50 to 60 who had recovered from COVID-19. The sequencing sample was made of PBMCs or T cells enriched from blood (not recorded which). The chain carries TRBV7-9 and TRBJ1-1; D gene uncertain. The CDR3 loop is CASSLTELNTEAFF. In nucleotides, the CDR3 is TGTGCCAGCAGCTTGACGGAACTAAACACTGAAGCTTTCTTT.